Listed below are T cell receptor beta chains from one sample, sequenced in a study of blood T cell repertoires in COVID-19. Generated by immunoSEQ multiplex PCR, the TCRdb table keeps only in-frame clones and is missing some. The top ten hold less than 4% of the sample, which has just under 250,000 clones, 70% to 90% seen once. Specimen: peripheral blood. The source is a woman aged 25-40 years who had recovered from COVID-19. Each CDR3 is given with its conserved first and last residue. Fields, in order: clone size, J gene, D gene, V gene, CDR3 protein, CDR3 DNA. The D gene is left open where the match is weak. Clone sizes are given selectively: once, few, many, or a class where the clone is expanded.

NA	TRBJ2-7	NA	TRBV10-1	CASPARFEQYF	TGCGCCAGCCCCGCGAGGTTCGAGCAGTACTTC
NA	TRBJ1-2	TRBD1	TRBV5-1	CASSLGQGMGYGYTF	TGCGCCAGCAGCTTAGGACAGGGGATGGGCTATGGCTACACCTTC
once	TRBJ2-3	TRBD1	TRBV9	CASSVGQVTDTQYF	TGTGCCAGCAGCGTCGGACAGGTCACAGATACGCAGTATTTT
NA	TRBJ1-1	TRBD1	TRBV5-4	CASSLQGAGTEAFF	TGTGCCAGCAGCTTGCAGGGGGCGGGCACTGAAGCTTTCTTT
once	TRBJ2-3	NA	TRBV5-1	CASLTGTSSTDTQYF	TGCGCCAGTTTAACCGGGACTTCTAGCACAGATACGCAGTATTTT
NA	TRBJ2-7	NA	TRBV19	CASSFGGLSSYEQYF	TGTGCCAGTAGTTTCGGCGGGTTGAGCTCCTACGAGCAGTACTTC
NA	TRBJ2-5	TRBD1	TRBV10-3	CAISEGQAPYQETQYF	TGTGCCATCAGCGAGGGACAGGCTCCGTACCAAGAGACCCAGTACTTC
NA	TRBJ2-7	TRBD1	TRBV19	CASAWTGLSYEQYF	TGTGCCAGCGCCTGGACAGGCCTCTCCTACGAGCAGTACTTC
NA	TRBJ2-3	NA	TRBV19	CASSETGADTQYF	TGTGCCAGTAGTGAGACGGGGGCAGATACGCAGTATTTT
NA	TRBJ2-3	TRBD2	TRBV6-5	CAGASVAGGTDTQYF	TGTGCCGGGGCTTCTGTAGCGGGGGGCACAGATACGCAGTATTTT
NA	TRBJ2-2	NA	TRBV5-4	CASRLDRNTGELFF	TGTGCCAGCAGGTTGGATAGGAACACCGGGGAGCTGTTTTTT
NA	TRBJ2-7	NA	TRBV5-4	CASSLDGGPTIEQYF	TGTGCCAGCAGCTTGGATGGGGGCCCCACTATCGAGCAGTACTTC
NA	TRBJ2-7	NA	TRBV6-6	CASLGGAGSSYEQYF	TGTGCCAGCTTGGGCGGGGCAGGGTCTTCCTACGAGCAGTACTTC
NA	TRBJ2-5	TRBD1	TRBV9	CASSPAGQGAFETQYF	TGTGCCAGCAGCCCAGCGGGACAGGGGGCGTTTGAGACCCAGTACTTC
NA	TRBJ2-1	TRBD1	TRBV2	CASLDRGGQFF	TGTGCCAGCTTGGACAGGGGTGGGCAGTTCTTC
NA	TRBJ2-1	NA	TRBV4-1	CASSPARDIYNEQFF	TGCGCCAGCAGCCCCGCCCGGGACATCTACAATGAGCAGTTCTTC
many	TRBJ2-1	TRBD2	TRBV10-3	CAISESSGGAGGNEQFF	TGTGCCATCAGTGAGTCAAGCGGGGGGGCCGGTGGTAATGAGCAGTTCTTC
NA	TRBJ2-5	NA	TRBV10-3	CAISARGLSTGQETQYF	TGTGCCATCAGTGCCCGTGGACTTTCGACGGGCCAAGAGACCCAGTACTTC
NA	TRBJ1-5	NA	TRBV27	CASSFLGGPQHF	TGTGCCAGCAGTTTCCTAGGAGGGCCCCAGCATTTT
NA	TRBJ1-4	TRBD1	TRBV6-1	CASSEASGTGRYEKLFF	TGTGCCAGCAGTGAAGCATCCGGGACAGGGAGGTATGAAAAACTGTTTTTT
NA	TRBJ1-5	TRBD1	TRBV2	CASSRQGDSNQPQHF	TGTGCCAGCAGTCGACAGGGAGATAGCAATCAGCCCCAGCATTTT
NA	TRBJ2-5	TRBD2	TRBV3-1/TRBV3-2	CASSPRTSGGWTQYF	TGTGCCAGCAGCCCCCGGACTAGCGGGGGATGGACCCAGTACTTC
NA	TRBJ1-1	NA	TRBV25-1	CASSDAARGNTEAFF	TGTGCCAGCAGTGACGCGGCCCGGGGAAACACTGAAGCTTTCTTT
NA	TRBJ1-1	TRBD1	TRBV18	CASSPGTGRLNTEAFF	TGTGCCAGCTCACCTGGGACAGGGAGACTGAACACTGAAGCTTTCTTT
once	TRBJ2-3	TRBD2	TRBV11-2	CASSLRGADTQYF	TGTGCCAGCAGCTTACGGGGGGCAGATACGCAGTATTTT
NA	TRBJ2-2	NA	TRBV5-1	CASGREGAGELFF	TGCGCCAGCGGCCGAGAAGGGGCCGGGGAGCTGTTTTTT
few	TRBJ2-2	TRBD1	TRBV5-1	CASSWRQGVDTGELFF	TGCGCCAGCAGCTGGAGGCAGGGGGTTGACACCGGGGAGCTGTTTTTT
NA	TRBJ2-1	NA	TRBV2	CASKSSSYNEQFF	TGTGCCAGCAAATCGAGCTCCTACAATGAGCAGTTCTTC
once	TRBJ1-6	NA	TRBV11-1	CASSERGGSPLHF	TGTGCCAGCAGCGAAAGGGGAGGTTCACCCCTCCACTTT
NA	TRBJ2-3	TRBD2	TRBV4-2	CASSQGTSGGSDTQYF	TGTGCCAGCAGCCAAGGGACTAGCGGGGGTTCAGATACGCAGTATTTT
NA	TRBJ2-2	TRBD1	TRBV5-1	CASSGGQVLTGELFF	TGCGCCAGCAGCGGCGGACAGGTCCTCACCGGGGAGCTGTTTTTT
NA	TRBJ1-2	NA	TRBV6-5	CASTGVLGSDYGYTF	TGTGCCAGCACCGGAGTCCTAGGATCTGACTATGGCTACACCTTC
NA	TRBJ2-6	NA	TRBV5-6	CASNTASGANVLTF	TGTGCCAGCAATACTGCCTCTGGGGCCAACGTCCTGACTTTC
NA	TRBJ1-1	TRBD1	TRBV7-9	CAIEPHGDRRNSEAFF	TGTGCCATCGAGCCACACGGGGACAGAAGAAACTCCGAAGCTTTCTTT
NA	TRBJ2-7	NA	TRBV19	CASSIPGLSYEQYF	TGTGCCAGTAGTATACCGGGACTGAGCTACGAGCAGTACTTC
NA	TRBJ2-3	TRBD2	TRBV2	CASSEEGRVRADTQYF	TGTGCCAGCAGTGAAGAAGGGAGGGTTCGGGCAGATACGCAGTATTTT
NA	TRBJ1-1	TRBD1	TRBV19	CASSRTGGTEAFF	TGTGCCAGTAGTAGGACAGGGGGCACTGAAGCTTTCTTT
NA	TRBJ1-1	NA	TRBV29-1	CSVEAPGRVTEAFF	TGCAGCGTTGAAGCCCCGGGAAGGGTAACTGAAGCTTTCTTT
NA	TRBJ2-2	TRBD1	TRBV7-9	CASSLTGGAGGELFF	TGTGCCAGCAGCCTGACAGGGGGCGCCGGCGGGGAGCTGTTTTTT
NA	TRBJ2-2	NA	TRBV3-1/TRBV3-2	CASSQDRQGSYGELFF	TGTGCCAGCAGCCAAGATAGGCAGGGGTCCTATGGGGAGCTGTTTTTT
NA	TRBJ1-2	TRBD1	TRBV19	CASSPGQAGYGYTF	TGTGCCAGTAGCCCTGGACAGGCTGGGTATGGCTACACCTTC
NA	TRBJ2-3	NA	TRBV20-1	CSASGGLRLYF	TGCAGTGCTAGTGGGGGGCTACGGCTGTATTTT
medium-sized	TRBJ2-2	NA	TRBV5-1	CASSPALTATGELFF	TGCGCCAGCAGCCCGGCCTTGACAGCCACCGGGGAGCTGTTTTTT
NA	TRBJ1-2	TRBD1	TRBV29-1	CSVVAGGSYTF	TGCAGCGTTGTGGCAGGGGGAAGCTACACCTTC
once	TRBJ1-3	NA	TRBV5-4	CASSLDWGLGNTIYF	TGTGCCAGCAGCTTGGATTGGGGGCTTGGAAACACCATATATTTT